This TCR beta chain appears in the sequencing data of a study of OX40 agonist ivuxolimab in advanced cancers. Concerning the study at large: The costimulatory receptor OX40 (CD134) was targeted by ivuxolimab, a fully human IgG2 agonistic monoclonal antibody. Of the approximately 50 dose-escalation patients, hepatocellular carcinoma was present in approximately 20, melanoma in around 15, renal cell carcinoma in 9 and head and neck cancer in 9. Peripheral TCRbeta sequencing aimed to test whether ivuxolimab altered TCR sequence diversity and caused clonal T-cell expansion. Patients were allowed to have had prior anti-PD-1, anti-PD-L1 or anti-CTLA-4 therapy, and approximately 40% of the dose-escalation patients had been treated with checkpoint inhibitors. Partial responses occurred in three dose-escalation patients, of whom one had hepatocellular carcinoma and two had cutaneous melanoma. The paper reports the monotherapy dose-escalation portion (N = 52 patients) of the phase I ivuxolimab trial. Intravenous ivuxolimab was administered to patients every 2 weeks at six dose levels: 0.01, 0.1, 0.3, 1.5, 3 and 10 mg/kg. The dose-escalation cohort was about 87% male with a mean age of approximately 60 years, ranging from roughly 23 to 79.

Patients with autoimmune disease history or receiving systemic immunosuppression were excluded from the trial. Peripheral blood for TCR sequencing was drawn from every dose cohort at baseline, at cycle 4 day 1 and at cycle 7 day 1. Samples were obtained from an open-label, multicenter, first-in-human phase I dose-escalation trial of ivuxolimab. Adults with locally advanced or metastatic melanoma, renal cell, hepatocellular, or head and neck squamous cell carcinoma were enrolled in the trial. Before TCR sequencing, CD4+ and CD8+ T cells were separately sorted from peripheral blood. The junction shows trimming of 6 bases on V and 5 bases on J, and the gene matches do not reach 11 bases of it. CDR3 length: 15 amino acids, cysteine to phenylalanine. CDR3 DNA only is kept here, 45 bases in frame from base 1. The germline V gene provides CDR1 SNHLY and CDR2 FYNNEI. To sequence the TCRbeta CDR3 region, genomic DNA was isolated from the sorted cells. TCRbeta CDR3 regions were sequenced using the immunoSEQ Assay. TCRdb holds this immuneACCESS table with in-frame rearrangements only. Some clones are missing; in checked studies, unresolved V genes explain under half, and the rest has no known cause. The sample table holds tens of thousands of clones, of which about 90% were seen once. Approximately 0.32% of the sample comes from the top ten.

A remark on this clone: There is no known antigen for this receptor. No much larger clonotype is one base removed from it; base qualities were not supplied.

What the authors observed across the whole study: Low levels of normalized T-cell clonal expansion were also seen in some patients who did not respond. After ivuxolimab, expanded clones were on average more numerous among CD8+ T cells than among CD4+ T cells. The antigen specificity of the clonally expanded peripheral T cells was not determined. In the 0.1-3.0 mg/kg groups, partial responders were among the patients with the lowest normalized peripheral clonal expansion, particularly in CD8+ T cells. At doses of 0.1 to 3.0 mg/kg, clonal expansion of both CD4+ and CD8+ T cells in blood was seen between baseline and week 6.

The rearrangement combines TRBV2 with TRBJ1-2, with 8 bases aligning to TRBD1. This receptor was identified in an adult with an advanced solid tumor such as melanoma, head and neck, liver or kidney cancer. Sequencing used CD4+ or CD8+ T cells sorted from blood, obtained in a trial of the OX40 agonist ivuxolimab. In nucleotide form, the sequence is TGTGCCAGCAGACCTTTGACAGGGGCGAATTATGGCTACACCTTC. This translates into CASRPLTGANYGYTF.